The entry below gives a single TCR beta chain sequence along with its context. Trimming took off 4 bases at V and 2 bases at J, with 9 bases between the two ends. The CDR3 has 13 amino acids. From germline, CDR1 is SQVTM and CDR2 ANQGSEA. This sample stems from a study of blood T cell repertoires in COVID-19. Libraries were prepared by immunoSEQ multiplex PCR; TCRdb keeps only in-frame clonotypes and omits some of them. The table has 77,000 or so clones, roughly 70% seen once. This clonotype originated in a human donor with acute or convalescent COVID-19. The donor label of this sample is uncertain. The chain joins TRBV29-1 to TRBJ1-5, with D possibly TRBD1 on 5 matching bases. The sequenced sample was peripheral blood. In DNA, the CDR3 is TGCAGCGTTGGGAGGGGCCGCAATCAGCCCCAGCATTTT. This gives the protein CSVGRGRNQPQHF.